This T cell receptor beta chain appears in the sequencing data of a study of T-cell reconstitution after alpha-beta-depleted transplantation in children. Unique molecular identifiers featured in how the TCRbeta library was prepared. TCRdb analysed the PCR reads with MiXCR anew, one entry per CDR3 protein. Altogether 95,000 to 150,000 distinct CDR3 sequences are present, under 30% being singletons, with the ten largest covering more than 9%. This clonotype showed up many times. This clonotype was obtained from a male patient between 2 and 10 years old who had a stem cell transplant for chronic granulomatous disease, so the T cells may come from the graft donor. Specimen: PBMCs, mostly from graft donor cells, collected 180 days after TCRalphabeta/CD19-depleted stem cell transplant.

CDR3 sequence: CASSIRRTGGMNTEAFF. Here the CDR3 DNA reads TGTGCCAGCAGTATCCGACGGACAGGGGGCATGAACACTGAAGCTTTCTTT. V and J are TRBV27 and TRBJ1-1, with 11 bases lining up with TRBD1. Germline CDR1 MNHEY, CDR2 SMNVEV (reference sequence). The CDR3 sequence is 17 residues long. The ends lost 5 bases at V and 0 bases at J; junction bases unmatched: 8.